The T cell receptor (beta chain) described here comes from a study of T-cell reconstitution after alpha-beta-depleted transplantation in children. The table lists this clonotype with a count of one. A TCRbeta library incorporating unique molecular identifiers was prepared. TCRdb ran MiXCR on the PCR reads and lists one entry per CDR3 protein. Of about 610,000 distinct CDR3 sequences in the sample, more than 9% were seen once. The origin of this receptor is a human donor who donated a stem cell graft to a child with acute myeloid leukemia. Sequencing was performed on PBMCs from the stem cell graft donor, taken from the stem cell graft.

DNA for the CDR3: TGTGCCAGCACCAAAAGGTTTAGCGGGCATAGCTCCTACAATGAGCAGTTCTTC. Protein sequence: CASTKRFSGHSSYNEQFF. The chain links TRBV3-1 to TRBJ2-1; 7 positions agree with TRBD2. Germline V gene sequence: CDR1 LGHDT, CDR2 YNNKEL (reference sequence). V shed 7 bases, J shed 0 bases, and the junction held 15 bases outside the gene matches. CDR3 size: 18 residues.